The rows below give T cell receptor beta chains drawn from one sample of a study of T cells in Graves' hyperthyroidism and ophthalmopathy. TCRdb fed the multiplex PCR reads into MiXCR, producing one record per CDR3 protein. Of approximately 690,000 distinct CDR3 sequences in the sample, about 15% were seen once. Material: blood. All receptors derive from a woman aged 45-59 years with Graves' ophthalmopathy. Both conserved end residues are part of each CDR3. Fields, in order: D gene, V gene, J gene, clone size, CDR3 DNA, CDR3 protein. The D gene is left open where the match is weak. Part of the rows lack a size; the others show once, few, many or a class for expanded clones.

TRBD1	TRBV9	TRBJ2-6	NA	TGTGCCAGCAGGGCGACAGGGTCGGGGGCCAACGTCCTGACTTTC	CASRATGSGANVLTF
TRBD2	TRBV25-1	TRBJ2-1	few	TGTGCCAGCAGTGTGGGACTAGCCCCCTACAATGAGCAGTTCTTC	CASSVGLAPYNEQFF
NA	TRBV5-5	TRBJ2-1	few	TGTGCCAGCACTAGTAGCGGAGGACTCGGCTACAATGAGCAGTTCTTC	CASTSSGGLGYNEQFF
NA	TRBV6-2/TRBV6-3	TRBJ2-3	NA	TGTGCCACCACCGAGCCGACTGGGGGCACAGATACGCAGTATTTT	CATTEPTGGTDTQYF
NA	TRBV5-1	TRBJ2-1	many	TGCGCCAGCAGCGGCAGACAGGTCAGCTCCTACAATGAGCAGTTCTTC	CASSGRQVSSYNEQFF
NA	TRBV10-3	TRBJ2-1	many	TGTGCCATCAGTGAAAATAGCGGAGGAAGCTCCTACAATGAGCAGTTCTTC	CAISENSGGSSYNEQFF
NA	TRBV20-1	TRBJ1-2	NA	TGCAACTCTGGCAGTGCCGAACATGGCTACACCTTC	CNSGSAEHGYTF
NA	TRBV18	TRBJ1-2	many	TGTGCCAGCTCACCACCAGAGGGTCCCTACACCTTC	CASSPPEGPYTF
NA	TRBV6-1	TRBJ2-1	few	TGTGCCAGCAGTGCAATGCCCCTTAGCTACAATGAGCAGTTCTTC	CASSAMPLSYNEQFF
NA	TRBV6-1	TRBJ2-7	many	TGTGCCAGCCATACAAAGACTAACTACGAGCAGTACTTC	CASHTKTNYEQYF
TRBD2	TRBV6-2/TRBV6-3	TRBJ2-1	NA	TGTGCCAGCAGTTACGGCCGCGGGAGGGCTAGGGGTATAGGGAATGAGCAGTTCTTC	CASSYGRGRARGIGNEQFF
TRBD2	TRBV10-3	TRBJ2-7	few	TGTGCCACCACGTCCGGGACTAGCGGGAGGGAGCAGTACTTC	CATTSGTSGREQYF
TRBD1	TRBV18	TRBJ2-7	many	TGTGCCAGCTCATTTGACACGGGACAGACCTACGAGCAGTACTTC	CASSFDTGQTYEQYF
TRBD2	TRBV10-3	TRBJ2-7	many	TGTGCCATCAGTATGGGACTAGCGGGGTACGAGCAGTACTTC	CAISMGLAGYEQYF
TRBD2	TRBV10-3	TRBJ2-1	NA	TGTGCCATCAGAGGTCTAGCGGGATCCAGCTCCTACAATGAGCAGTTCTTC	CAIRGLAGSSSYNEQFF
NA	TRBV18	TRBJ1-5	many	TGTGCCAGCTCACCCCTGCCGACAGGTAGTAGCAATCAGCCCCAGCATTTT	CASSPLPTGSSNQPQHF
NA	TRBV20-1	TRBJ2-6	NA	TGCAGTGCTGAAGGGCGATCTGGGGCCAACGTCCTGACTTTC	CSAEGRSGANVLTF
TRBD2	TRBV7-3	TRBJ2-3	NA	TGTGCCAGCAGCACCGGGACTAGCGTTTGGACAGATACGCAGTATTTT	CASSTGTSVWTDTQYF
TRBD2	TRBV27	TRBJ2-7	many	TGTGCCAGCAGGGGACTAGCGGGAGGGCCAAAGGACTACGAGCAGTACTTC	CASRGLAGGPKDYEQYF
NA	TRBV5-6	TRBJ2-2	many	TGTGCCAGCAGCCCGACATATTCTAACACCGGGGAGCTGTTTTTT	CASSPTYSNTGELFF
NA	TRBV5-4	TRBJ2-5	NA	TGTGCCAGCAGTGAATTACCCGGGGAGACCCAGTACTTC	CASSELPGETQYF
NA	TRBV30	TRBJ1-5	many	TGTGCCTGGGACAGTAGCAATCAGCCCCAGCATTTT	CAWDSSNQPQHF
TRBD2	TRBV20-1	TRBJ2-3	few	TGCAGTGCCGCAGCCTCGGGGACTAGCGGGGGCACAGATACGCAGTATTTT	CSAAASGTSGGTDTQYF
TRBD1	TRBV30	TRBJ2-4	NA	TGTGCCTGGAGTGACACGTTAATCTCGCGGACAGGACAAATAGCCAAAAACATTCAGTACTTC	CAWSDTLISRTGQIAKNIQYF
NA	TRBV20-1	TRBJ1-1	many	TGCAGTGCTAAGAGGACTCTTTTGAACACTGAAGCTTTCTTT	CSAKRTLLNTEAFF
TRBD1	TRBV6-2/TRBV6-3	TRBJ2-1	NA	TGTGCCAGCAGTTTACGGTGGGACAGGGCCCCCTACAATGAGCAGTTCTTC	CASSLRWDRAPYNEQFF
TRBD2	TRBV11-2	TRBJ2-1	many	TGTGCCAGCAGCAACCAGGGACTAGCCTACAATGAGCAGTTCTTC	CASSNQGLAYNEQFF